This T cell receptor (beta chain) was captured in a study of blood T cell repertoires in COVID-19. Study at large: The samples span acute and convalescent COVID-19 from the United States, Italy and Spain.

Some clones are missing from TCRdb's copy, which holds only in-frame ones; the method was immunoSEQ multiplex PCR. The sample records some 380,000 clones, around 87% being singletons. V lost 0 bases, J lost 6 bases, and 11 bases lay in between. CDR3 size: 15 residues. Germline values: CDR1 LGHDT, CDR2 YNNKEL (reference sequence). Residents of approximately 25 US areas, aged about 18 to 95 years, made up the participants. Participant reports of clinical history set cohort assignment. The origin of this receptor is a man aged 30 to 39 who had recovered from COVID-19. Sequenced material: PBMCs or T cells enriched from blood (not recorded which). The rearrangement links TRBV3-1 (or the pseudogene TRBV3-2) to TRBJ2-2; D is ambiguous. This CDR3 reads CASSQDLLIAGELFF. Written as DNA, the CDR3 is TGTGCCAGCAGCCAAGATCTTTTAATCGCCGGGGAGCTGTTTTTT.